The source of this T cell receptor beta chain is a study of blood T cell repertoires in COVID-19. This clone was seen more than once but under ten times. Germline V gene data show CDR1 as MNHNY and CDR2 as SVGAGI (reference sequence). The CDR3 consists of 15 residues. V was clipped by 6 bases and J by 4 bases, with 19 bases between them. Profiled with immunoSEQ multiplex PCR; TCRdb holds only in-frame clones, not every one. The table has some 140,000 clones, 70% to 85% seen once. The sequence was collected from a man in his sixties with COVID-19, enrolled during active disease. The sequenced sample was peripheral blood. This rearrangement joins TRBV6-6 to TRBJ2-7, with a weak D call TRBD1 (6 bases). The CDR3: CASSHIRTGWYEQYF. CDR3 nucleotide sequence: TGTGCCAGCAGCCACATTCGCACAGGGTGGTACGAGCAGTACTTC.